The clone carrying this TCR beta chain came up a few times. Profiling relied on immunoSEQ multiplex PCR, and the TCRdb table lists in-frame clones only, not all of them. The sample includes about 190,000 clones, approximately 80% of them seen just once. V was clipped by 6 bases and J by 2 bases, with 8 bases between them. Germline CDR1 is SEHNR and CDR2 is FQNEAQ (reference sequence). This CDR3 has 13 amino acids. The record originates from a study of blood T cell repertoires in COVID-19. Across the whole study: Samples taken during acute and convalescent COVID-19 were collected in the United States, Italy and Spain.

The sample consisted of PBMCs or T cells enriched from blood (not recorded which). This TCR came from a woman aged 50 to 60 who had recovered from COVID-19. V usage is TRBV7-9 and J usage is TRBJ1-3; unclear D gene. This chain's CDR3 is CASSQAAGNTIYF. CDR3 bases: TGTGCCAGCAGTCAGGCCGCTGGAAACACCATATATTTT.